These T cell receptor beta chains were read from a single sample in a study of blood T cell repertoires in COVID-19. Using immunoSEQ multiplex PCR, the repertoire was profiled, and TCRdb retains in-frame clones only, with some absent. The table shows about 280,000 clones, with 83% occurring only once. Source material: peripheral blood. These receptors all come from a woman in her fifties or sixties who had recovered from COVID-19. Both conserved end residues are trimmed from each CDR3. D genes are given only for firm matches. Where a row states a size, it is once, few, many or the class of an expanded clone; other rows omit it.

v_call,d_call,j_call,clone_size,cdr3_aa
TRBV4-2,TRBD2,TRBJ2-1,-,ASSPRLAGESSYNEQF
TRBV24-1,-,TRBJ1-2,-,ATSDPGGNYGYT
TRBV4-1,TRBD2,TRBJ2-4,-,ASSLRRGAKNIQY
TRBV30,TRBD1,TRBJ1-2,-,AWTTYRGGRGYT
TRBV7-9,TRBD1,TRBJ2-5,-,ASSPLDRGTTKTQY
TRBV7-3,-,TRBJ2-3,-,ASSLVHSSQGVGTQY
TRBV15,TRBD1,TRBJ1-1,-,ATSVSRGSATEAF
TRBV24-1,TRBD1,TRBJ1-2,-,ATSDWDSLGYT
TRBV7-8,-,TRBJ1-1,-,ASSLGRGRDTEAF
TRBV28,TRBD2,TRBJ2-2,-,ASTTSGSYTGELF
TRBV27,-,TRBJ2-5,-,ASSFSTGVPPKTQY
TRBV9,-,TRBJ2-6,-,ASSVQGTGANVLT
TRBV5-1,-,TRBJ1-1,-,ASSLGPGLTEAF
TRBV25-1,TRBD1,TRBJ1-1,-,ASTFQGAVTEAF
TRBV10-3,TRBD2,TRBJ2-3,-,ASQPGTSSDTQY
TRBV11-2,TRBD1,TRBJ1-6,-,ASSLEGGGWNSPLH
TRBV25-1,TRBD1,TRBJ1-1,-,ASRKTGGNTEAF
TRBV6-5,-,TRBJ2-3,once,ASSSQGTDTQY
TRBV7-2,-,TRBJ2-5,-,ASSFQRSQETQY
TRBV7-2,TRBD1,TRBJ2-7,-,ATNQGVTDEQY
TRBV9,TRBD2,TRBJ2-3,-,ASSAPQGLAGEKDTQY
TRBV7-2,-,TRBJ1-5,few,ASSSGYRQPQH
TRBV7-2,TRBD2,TRBJ2-7,-,ASSWGLADYEQY
TRBV6-5,TRBD1,TRBJ1-4,-,ASSYRQGAYEKLF
TRBV10-3,TRBD1,TRBJ1-1,-,AIRQAGQGYTEAF
TRBV28,-,TRBJ1-4,-,ASSFIGQGFRYDEKLF
TRBV24-1,-,TRBJ1-5,-,ATSETGSSNQPQH
TRBV6-5,TRBD2,TRBJ2-5,-,ASSYSGGSGGETQY
TRBV6-2/TRBV6-3,TRBD1,TRBJ2-7,-,ASSSQGNYGYEQY
TRBV3-1/TRBV3-2,TRBD1,TRBJ1-5,few,ASSQGGQGNQPQH
TRBV5-1,-,TRBJ2-7,-,ASSDPGEQY
TRBV18,-,TRBJ1-2,-,ASSPERTETYGYT
TRBV24-1,-,TRBJ2-3,once,ATSVSRGDTQY
TRBV19,-,TRBJ1-4,-,ASRQSPHKSATNEKLF
TRBV7-2,-,TRBJ2-5,-,ASSLGASPETQY
TRBV6-6,TRBD2,TRBJ2-3,-,ASSTNAGGATQY
TRBV5-1,TRBD1,TRBJ2-2,few,ASSPDRGTGELF
TRBV27,TRBD1,TRBJ1-1,-,ASSLLRGQFTF
TRBV25-1,-,TRBJ2-6,-,ASSEAGSGANVLT
TRBV19,TRBD1,TRBJ2-7,-,ASSGTGELRREQY
TRBV5-6,-,TRBJ2-1,-,ASSSIESYNEQF
TRBV6-5,-,TRBJ1-6,-,ASMRSSYNSPLH
TRBV27,-,TRBJ1-5,-,ASSLWGDFSNQPQH
TRBV29-1,-,TRBJ2-2,-,SGEDWHTGELF
TRBV5-6,TRBD2,TRBJ2-5,-,ASSLRTSGGAVVGETQY
TRBV19,-,TRBJ2-2,few,ASSIVTNTGELF
TRBV5-1,TRBD1,TRBJ1-6,-,ASSLLVLGNRGNSPLH
TRBV5-1,-,TRBJ1-2,-,ASSFREGRGYGYT
TRBV20-1,TRBD2,TRBJ2-1,-,SASLLAGASYNEQF
TRBV6-4,-,TRBJ1-1,-,ASKKESGVNTEAF
TRBV24-1,TRBD1,TRBJ2-3,-,ATSETGTGNTDTQY
TRBV27,TRBD1,TRBJ1-1,-,ASSAYRGTGNTEAF
TRBV28,-,TRBJ1-1,-,ATSTVNTEAF
TRBV29-1,-,TRBJ2-7,-,SVAWASDYEQY
TRBV30,TRBD1,TRBJ1-2,-,AWSVKEKRRTGYGYT
TRBV5-4,-,TRBJ1-1,-,ASSFQIRATNTEAF
TRBV19,-,TRBJ2-5,-,ATKRGFRGYQETQY
TRBV6-1,-,TRBJ1-5,-,ASSEATGSSNQPQH
TRBV2,TRBD1,TRBJ2-6,-,ASRETGLVLT